This T cell receptor beta chain comes out of a study of cytomegalovirus exposure and HLA in healthy donors. Whole-study results and caveats: Cytomegalovirus status was reportedly diagnosed by the classifier with high sensitivity and specificity. Researchers reported from a later analysis that most CMV-associated TCR beta chains appeared HLA-restricted. Fewer N-insertions (relative to the roughly 720-donor mean) were reportedly seen in an Asian-associated ancestry cluster in a later analysis.

A word on this clone: The antigen is not known.

V was pared by 6 bases and J by 0 bases, with 14 bases between. The CDR3 runs 15 residues. CDR1 is SGHTA, CDR2 FQGNSA, per germline. The PCR contained 60 Vbeta and 13 Jbeta primers. The method was immunoSEQ multiplex PCR; TCRdb's version includes in-frame clones alone and lacks a portion of them. The data contain approximately 100,000 clones, under 85% of them singletons. This chain joins TRBV7-2 and TRBJ1-1; TRBD1 might be the D (6 bases). The sequenced sample consisted of PBMCs. The TCR sequence derives from a woman aged 50 to 65 in good health and CMV-seropositive. CDR3 nucleotides: TGTGCCAGCAGTGGGGGGGGCGACGTGAACACTGAAGCTTTCTTT. Translation gives CASSGGGDVNTEAFF.